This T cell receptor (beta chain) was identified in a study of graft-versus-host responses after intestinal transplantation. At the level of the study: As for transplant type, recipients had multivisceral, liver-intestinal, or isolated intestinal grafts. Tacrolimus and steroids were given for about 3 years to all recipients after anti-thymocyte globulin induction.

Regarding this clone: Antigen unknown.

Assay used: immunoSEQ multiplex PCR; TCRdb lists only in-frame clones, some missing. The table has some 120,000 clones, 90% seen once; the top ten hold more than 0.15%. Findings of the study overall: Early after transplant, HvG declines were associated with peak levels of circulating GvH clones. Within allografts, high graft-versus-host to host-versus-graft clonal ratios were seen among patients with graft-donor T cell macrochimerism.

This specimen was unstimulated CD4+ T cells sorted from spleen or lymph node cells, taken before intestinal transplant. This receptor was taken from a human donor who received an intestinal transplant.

The CDR3 bases are TGCGCCAGCAGAGTTAGTTCCGGGACTAGCTGGGAGACCCAGTACTTC. Translation gives CASRVSSGTSWETQYF. The V gene is TRBV5-1, the J gene TRBJ2-5; 9 bases agree with TRBD2. From germline, CDR1 is SGHRS and CDR2 YFSETQ. V dropped 5 bases and J dropped 5; count of bases not matched to a gene: 13. The CDR3 runs 16 residues.